This entry lists 18 T cell receptor beta chains sequenced from one sample in a study of T cells in Graves' hyperthyroidism and ophthalmopathy (dated by TCRdb to 2018 to 2020). Library generation was performed with multiplex PCR. The run used an Illumina HiSeq 2000. Amplification of TCR beta CDR3 regions was carried out from RNA transcripts. The TCR CDR3 was subjected to a first round of RT-PCR using the HTBI primer set and the Qiagen OneStep RT-PCR kit. TCRdb's own reprocessing of the public reads used fastp at Q25 and MiXCR and kept productive beta chains. Under each unique CDR3 protein, matching rows form one entry showing the most common genes and DNA. The sample table contains some 200,000 distinct CDR3 sequences; only one count was recorded for about a sixth of them. In total, the top ten clones hold around 52% of the sample. Sequencing input: blood. The receptors shown here come from a woman in her 50s with Graves' hyperthyroidism.

This clonotype was counted at least ten times. The J gene is TRBJ2-7, the V gene TRBV6-1; D may be TRBD1 or TRBD2 (5 bases each). The V gene's germline CDR1 is MNHNS and CDR2 SASEGT. The CDR3 sequence is 15 residues long. Trimming stripped 5 bases from V and 0 bases from J, with 14 bases between. CDR3 region: CASSPRGTSSYEQYF. The CDR3, as DNA: TGTGCCAGCAGTCCCCGGGGCACCAGCTCCTACGAGCAGTACTTC.

About this clonotype itself: The junction departs from the called germline gene at one end, perhaps through a read error. CDR3 bases: TGTGCCAGCAGCAAAGGGGGTGGACATTACTCTGGAAACACCATATTTTTT. It specifies CASSKGGGHYSGNTIFF. The gene calls are TRBV11-2 and TRBJ1-3; a weak D match, TRBD1 (6 bases). Germline CDR1 reads SGHAT; CDR2 reads FQNNGV. This CDR3 comprises 17 residues.

The J gene is TRBJ2-7, the V gene TRBV28, with 8 bases identical to TRBD2. In germline, CDR1 is MDHEN, CDR2 SYDVKM. This CDR3 is 15 amino acids long. V shed 7 bases and J 1 base; nucleotides not matched to a gene: 9. The CDR3 DNA follows: TGTGCCAGCAAGACTAGCGTGCATAATTCCTACGAGCAGTACTTC. Translated, it gives CASKTSVHNSYEQYF.

This clonotype came up many times. This chain connects TRBV6-1 to TRBJ2-7; 7 nucleotides line up with TRBD2. The germline V gene encodes CDR1 MNHNS and CDR2 SASEGT. J lost 5 bases, V lost 5 bases, and 3 bases had no gene match. The CDR3 runs 12 residues. Written as DNA, the CDR3 is TGTGCCAGCAGTCAAAGCGGGAACGAGCAGTACTTC. This encodes CASSQSGNEQYF.

This clonotype was detected only a few times. This rearrangement joins TRBV27 to TRBJ1-2; unclear D gene. Germline-derived CDR1 and CDR2 are MNHEY and SMNVEV (reference sequence). Trimming shortened V by 2 bases and J by 4 bases, and 14 bases separated the two germline ends. This CDR3 region has 15 residues. In DNA, the CDR3 is TGTGCCAGCAGTTTAGGCAGCCCGACTTTCTATGGCTACACCTTC. Its protein is CASSLGSPTFYGYTF.

This clonotype was detected many times. The rearrangement uses TRBV6-1 and TRBJ2-3; TRBD2 might be the D (5 bases). The CDR3 is 14 amino acids. In germline, CDR1 is MNHNS, CDR2 SASEGT. V was shortened by 6 bases and J by 2 bases, with 12 bases between the two germline ends. The CDR3 region has the DNA TGTGCCAGCAGCCCGGAGGATCACACAGATACGCAGTATTTT. It specifies CASSPEDHTDTQYF.

The table lists this clonotype with many counts. The genes are TRBV27 and TRBJ2-7, with D perhaps being TRBD1 or TRBD2 (5 bases each). This CDR3 is 13 amino acids long. Germline V CDR1 and CDR2: MNHEY, SMNVEV (reference sequence). V lost 7 bases to trimming and J lost 0 bases, with 10 bases between them. This chain's CDR3 is CASTGPFSYEQYF. The CDR3 DNA reads as TGTGCCAGCACGGGACCATTCTCCTACGAGCAGTACTTC.

The gene calls are TRBV27 and TRBJ1-4; TRBD1 might be the D (5 bases). This CDR3 is 13 amino acids long. Germline V CDR1 and CDR2: MNHEY, SMNVEV (reference sequence). V was clipped by 4 bases and J by 12 bases, with 15 bases between them. CDR3 in DNA: TGTGCCAGCAGTTCATTTGGACGGGGCGAACTGTTTTTT. This encodes CASSSFGRGELFF.

This chain uses TRBV30 with TRBJ1-2, with TRBD1 as a possible D gene (5 bases). There are 13 residues in the CDR3. V lost 5 bases and J lost 2, with 12 bases in between. The V gene's germline CDR1 is GTSNPN and CDR2 SVGIG (reference sequence). The CDR3 DNA sequence: TGTGCCTGGGCCCCCGACAGCAACTATGGCTACACCTTC. Translation: CAWAPDSNYGYTF.

This chain connects TRBV5-4 to TRBJ2-1; TRBD1 agrees at 11 bases. J gave up 9 bases and V 3 bases, and 8 bases lay outside the gene matches. This CDR3 contains 15 residues. Germline loops: CDR1 SGHNT, CDR2 YYREEE (reference sequence). CDR3 DNA: TGTGCCAGCAGCTGGAAGGACAGGGGGCTTCTTGAGCAGTTCTTC. Protein product: CASSWKDRGLLEQFF.

This clonotype was found many times. V and J are TRBV2 and TRBJ2-2; D ambiguous. The V end was cut by 5 bases, the J end by 0 bases, with 7 bases between. Germline loops: CDR1 SNHLY, CDR2 FYNNEI. This CDR3 spans 14 amino acids. CDR3 sequence reads: CASSSTANTGELFF. CDR3 in DNA: TGTGCCAGCAGTTCTACTGCGAACACCGGGGAGCTGTTTTTT.

The chain combines TRBV2 with TRBJ2-5; TRBD2 aligns across 9 bases. CDR1 is SNHLY and CDR2 is FYNNEI in the germline V gene. The V gene end was trimmed by 2 bases and the J gene end by 2 bases; junction bases not matched to a gene: 3. CDR3 length equals 15 residues. CDR3 nucleotide sequence: TGTGCCAGCAGTGAACAGGGACTAGCTCAAGAGACCCAGTACTTC. Encoded protein: CASSEQGLAQETQYF. The whole variable domain, filled in from reference TRBV2 and TRBJ2-5, reads EPEVTQTPSHQVTQMGQEVILRCVPISNHLYFYWYRQILGQKVEFLVSFYNNEISEKSEIFDDQFSVERPDGSNFTLKIRSTKLEDSAMYFCASSEQGLAQETQYFGPGTRLLVL.

This clonotype was recorded many times. The chain uses TRBV7-2 and TRBJ2-3; D unclear. The length of the CDR3 is 16 residues. Germline V gives CDR1 SGHTA, CDR2 FQGNSA. V lost 3 bases, J lost 0 bases, and 13 bases lay in between. The CDR3: CASSLNAALSTDTQYF. DNA of the CDR3: TGTGCCAGCAGCTTGAACGCAGCGCTTAGCACAGATACGCAGTATTTT. The full variable domain, its missing parts supplied by reference TRBV7-2 and TRBJ2-3, is GAGVSQSPSNKVTEKGKDVELRCDPISGHTALYWYRQSLGQGLEFLIYFQGNSAPDKSGLPSDRFSAERTGGSVSTLTIQRTQQEDSAVYLCASSLNAALSTDTQYFGPGTRLTVL.

This clonotype occurred many times. This rearrangement joins TRBV20-1 to TRBJ1-3; the D is unclear. The CDR3 spans 13 residues. V was shortened by 1 base and J by 3 bases, with 7 bases between the two germline ends. The V gene's germline CDR1 is DFQATT and CDR2 SNEGSKA (reference sequence). The CDR3 spells CSARAGDGNTIYF. The CDR3 nucleotides read TGCAGTGCTAGAGCCGGAGATGGAAACACCATATATTTT.

The J gene is TRBJ2-2, the V gene TRBV19; TRBD1 is a possible D gene (6 bases). Germline V gene data show CDR1 as LNHDA and CDR2 as SQIVND (reference sequence). CDR3 size: 16 residues. V lost 3 bases and J lost 7, with 18 bases in between. The CDR3 bases are TGTGCCAGTAGTATCACTTCCGGGCAGGGGATCGGGGAGCTGTTTTTT. Its protein is CASSITSGQGIGELFF.

This clonotype has just a few counts. This sequence joins TRBV3-1 and TRBJ2-7, with D perhaps matching TRBD1 or TRBD2 (5 bases each). Trimming cost V 2 bases and J 5 bases, with 13 bases left between them. CDR1 and CDR2 from the germline V gene are LGHDT and YNNKEL (reference sequence). The length of the CDR3 is 14 residues. Here the CDR3 DNA reads TGTGCCAGCAGCCAAAGGGACCACGAGGACGAGCAGTACTTC. This codes for CASSQRDHEDEQYF.

The chain uses TRBV11-2 and TRBJ1-5, with TRBD1 matching over 7 bases. The CDR3 runs 13 residues. Germline CDR1 and CDR2: SGHAT and FQNNGV. V was clipped by 8 bases and J by 2 bases; unmatched bases: 3. The CDR3 sequence: CASPTGGNQPQHF. The CDR3 DNA sequence: TGTGCCAGCCCCACAGGGGGCAATCAGCCCCAGCATTTT. The variable domain in full, completed from reference TRBV11-2 and TRBJ1-5, reads EAGVAQSPRYKIIEKRQSVAFWCNPISGHATLYWYQQILGQGPKLLIQFQNNGVVDDSQLPKDRFSAERLKGVDSTLKIQPAKLEDSAVYLCASPTGGNQPQHFGDGTRLSIL.

This clonotype was detected many times. The gene calls are TRBV5-4 and TRBJ2-1; D is perhaps TRBD2 (6 bases). CDR3 length equals 14 residues. With 2 bases removed from V and 6 bases from J, the gap between germline ends came to 12 bases. CDR1 and CDR2 from the germline V gene are SGHNT and YYREEE (reference sequence). CDR3 protein: CASSFGGTVNEQFF. CDR3 nucleotide sequence: TGTGCCAGCAGCTTCGGGGGAACTGTCAATGAGCAGTTCTTC.